This TCR beta chain was documented in a study of read filtering for tumor transcriptome and immune sequencing. Molecular barcoded adaptors covering alpha/delta and beta/gamma chains were used on 400 ng RNA. TCRdb re-analysed the reads in MiXCR, keeping a single row per CDR3 protein. Seen here are 35,000 to 40,000 distinct CDR3 sequences, roughly 15% observed once, and the top ten hold more than 30%. The CDR3 is 16 residues long. Germline CDR1 is SGHRS and CDR2 is YFSETQ. Trimming at V came to 4 bases and at J to 1 base, leaving 7 bases not matched to a gene. Study-wide results and limits: The CD138-negative fraction was mixed bone marrow immune cells, not pure T cells. Without single-read clonotypes, shared clonotype proportions correlated more between IR-seq and RNA-seq.

This clonotype was seen only a few times. Its specificity is not known. The sequencing sample was made of a population of CD138-negative cells sorted from bone marrow. This TCR came from a donor aged 40 or older with multiple myeloma. The rearrangement joins TRBV5-1 to TRBJ2-2; 7 nucleotides align to TRBD1. The CDR3 nucleotides are TGCGCCAGCAGCGCGACGCGACAGGGGAACACCGGGGAGCTGTTTTTT. Its translation: CASSATRQGNTGELFF.